The present T cell receptor (beta chain) was sequenced within a study of blood T cell repertoires in COVID-19. Across the study: From T cells, B-cell-depleted T cells, or PBMCs came the material, which was cDNA or gDNA.

Sequenced by immunoSEQ multiplex PCR; TCRdb stores in-frame clones only, minus some. This sample has over 150,000 clones, with roughly four fifths found just once. Germline CDR1 reads SGDLS; CDR2 reads YYNGEE. V lost 0 bases, J lost 9 bases, and 8 bases stayed unmatched. This CDR3 spans 14 amino acids. The sample was peripheral blood. V is TRBV9 and J is TRBJ2-7; 8 bases are shared with TRBD2. The receptor comes from a woman in her sixties or seventies with COVID-19, enrolled during active disease. CDR3 in amino acids: CASSVDSGKGWQYF. As DNA, the CDR3 is TGTGCCAGCAGCGTAGATAGCGGGAAGGGGTGGCAGTACTTC.